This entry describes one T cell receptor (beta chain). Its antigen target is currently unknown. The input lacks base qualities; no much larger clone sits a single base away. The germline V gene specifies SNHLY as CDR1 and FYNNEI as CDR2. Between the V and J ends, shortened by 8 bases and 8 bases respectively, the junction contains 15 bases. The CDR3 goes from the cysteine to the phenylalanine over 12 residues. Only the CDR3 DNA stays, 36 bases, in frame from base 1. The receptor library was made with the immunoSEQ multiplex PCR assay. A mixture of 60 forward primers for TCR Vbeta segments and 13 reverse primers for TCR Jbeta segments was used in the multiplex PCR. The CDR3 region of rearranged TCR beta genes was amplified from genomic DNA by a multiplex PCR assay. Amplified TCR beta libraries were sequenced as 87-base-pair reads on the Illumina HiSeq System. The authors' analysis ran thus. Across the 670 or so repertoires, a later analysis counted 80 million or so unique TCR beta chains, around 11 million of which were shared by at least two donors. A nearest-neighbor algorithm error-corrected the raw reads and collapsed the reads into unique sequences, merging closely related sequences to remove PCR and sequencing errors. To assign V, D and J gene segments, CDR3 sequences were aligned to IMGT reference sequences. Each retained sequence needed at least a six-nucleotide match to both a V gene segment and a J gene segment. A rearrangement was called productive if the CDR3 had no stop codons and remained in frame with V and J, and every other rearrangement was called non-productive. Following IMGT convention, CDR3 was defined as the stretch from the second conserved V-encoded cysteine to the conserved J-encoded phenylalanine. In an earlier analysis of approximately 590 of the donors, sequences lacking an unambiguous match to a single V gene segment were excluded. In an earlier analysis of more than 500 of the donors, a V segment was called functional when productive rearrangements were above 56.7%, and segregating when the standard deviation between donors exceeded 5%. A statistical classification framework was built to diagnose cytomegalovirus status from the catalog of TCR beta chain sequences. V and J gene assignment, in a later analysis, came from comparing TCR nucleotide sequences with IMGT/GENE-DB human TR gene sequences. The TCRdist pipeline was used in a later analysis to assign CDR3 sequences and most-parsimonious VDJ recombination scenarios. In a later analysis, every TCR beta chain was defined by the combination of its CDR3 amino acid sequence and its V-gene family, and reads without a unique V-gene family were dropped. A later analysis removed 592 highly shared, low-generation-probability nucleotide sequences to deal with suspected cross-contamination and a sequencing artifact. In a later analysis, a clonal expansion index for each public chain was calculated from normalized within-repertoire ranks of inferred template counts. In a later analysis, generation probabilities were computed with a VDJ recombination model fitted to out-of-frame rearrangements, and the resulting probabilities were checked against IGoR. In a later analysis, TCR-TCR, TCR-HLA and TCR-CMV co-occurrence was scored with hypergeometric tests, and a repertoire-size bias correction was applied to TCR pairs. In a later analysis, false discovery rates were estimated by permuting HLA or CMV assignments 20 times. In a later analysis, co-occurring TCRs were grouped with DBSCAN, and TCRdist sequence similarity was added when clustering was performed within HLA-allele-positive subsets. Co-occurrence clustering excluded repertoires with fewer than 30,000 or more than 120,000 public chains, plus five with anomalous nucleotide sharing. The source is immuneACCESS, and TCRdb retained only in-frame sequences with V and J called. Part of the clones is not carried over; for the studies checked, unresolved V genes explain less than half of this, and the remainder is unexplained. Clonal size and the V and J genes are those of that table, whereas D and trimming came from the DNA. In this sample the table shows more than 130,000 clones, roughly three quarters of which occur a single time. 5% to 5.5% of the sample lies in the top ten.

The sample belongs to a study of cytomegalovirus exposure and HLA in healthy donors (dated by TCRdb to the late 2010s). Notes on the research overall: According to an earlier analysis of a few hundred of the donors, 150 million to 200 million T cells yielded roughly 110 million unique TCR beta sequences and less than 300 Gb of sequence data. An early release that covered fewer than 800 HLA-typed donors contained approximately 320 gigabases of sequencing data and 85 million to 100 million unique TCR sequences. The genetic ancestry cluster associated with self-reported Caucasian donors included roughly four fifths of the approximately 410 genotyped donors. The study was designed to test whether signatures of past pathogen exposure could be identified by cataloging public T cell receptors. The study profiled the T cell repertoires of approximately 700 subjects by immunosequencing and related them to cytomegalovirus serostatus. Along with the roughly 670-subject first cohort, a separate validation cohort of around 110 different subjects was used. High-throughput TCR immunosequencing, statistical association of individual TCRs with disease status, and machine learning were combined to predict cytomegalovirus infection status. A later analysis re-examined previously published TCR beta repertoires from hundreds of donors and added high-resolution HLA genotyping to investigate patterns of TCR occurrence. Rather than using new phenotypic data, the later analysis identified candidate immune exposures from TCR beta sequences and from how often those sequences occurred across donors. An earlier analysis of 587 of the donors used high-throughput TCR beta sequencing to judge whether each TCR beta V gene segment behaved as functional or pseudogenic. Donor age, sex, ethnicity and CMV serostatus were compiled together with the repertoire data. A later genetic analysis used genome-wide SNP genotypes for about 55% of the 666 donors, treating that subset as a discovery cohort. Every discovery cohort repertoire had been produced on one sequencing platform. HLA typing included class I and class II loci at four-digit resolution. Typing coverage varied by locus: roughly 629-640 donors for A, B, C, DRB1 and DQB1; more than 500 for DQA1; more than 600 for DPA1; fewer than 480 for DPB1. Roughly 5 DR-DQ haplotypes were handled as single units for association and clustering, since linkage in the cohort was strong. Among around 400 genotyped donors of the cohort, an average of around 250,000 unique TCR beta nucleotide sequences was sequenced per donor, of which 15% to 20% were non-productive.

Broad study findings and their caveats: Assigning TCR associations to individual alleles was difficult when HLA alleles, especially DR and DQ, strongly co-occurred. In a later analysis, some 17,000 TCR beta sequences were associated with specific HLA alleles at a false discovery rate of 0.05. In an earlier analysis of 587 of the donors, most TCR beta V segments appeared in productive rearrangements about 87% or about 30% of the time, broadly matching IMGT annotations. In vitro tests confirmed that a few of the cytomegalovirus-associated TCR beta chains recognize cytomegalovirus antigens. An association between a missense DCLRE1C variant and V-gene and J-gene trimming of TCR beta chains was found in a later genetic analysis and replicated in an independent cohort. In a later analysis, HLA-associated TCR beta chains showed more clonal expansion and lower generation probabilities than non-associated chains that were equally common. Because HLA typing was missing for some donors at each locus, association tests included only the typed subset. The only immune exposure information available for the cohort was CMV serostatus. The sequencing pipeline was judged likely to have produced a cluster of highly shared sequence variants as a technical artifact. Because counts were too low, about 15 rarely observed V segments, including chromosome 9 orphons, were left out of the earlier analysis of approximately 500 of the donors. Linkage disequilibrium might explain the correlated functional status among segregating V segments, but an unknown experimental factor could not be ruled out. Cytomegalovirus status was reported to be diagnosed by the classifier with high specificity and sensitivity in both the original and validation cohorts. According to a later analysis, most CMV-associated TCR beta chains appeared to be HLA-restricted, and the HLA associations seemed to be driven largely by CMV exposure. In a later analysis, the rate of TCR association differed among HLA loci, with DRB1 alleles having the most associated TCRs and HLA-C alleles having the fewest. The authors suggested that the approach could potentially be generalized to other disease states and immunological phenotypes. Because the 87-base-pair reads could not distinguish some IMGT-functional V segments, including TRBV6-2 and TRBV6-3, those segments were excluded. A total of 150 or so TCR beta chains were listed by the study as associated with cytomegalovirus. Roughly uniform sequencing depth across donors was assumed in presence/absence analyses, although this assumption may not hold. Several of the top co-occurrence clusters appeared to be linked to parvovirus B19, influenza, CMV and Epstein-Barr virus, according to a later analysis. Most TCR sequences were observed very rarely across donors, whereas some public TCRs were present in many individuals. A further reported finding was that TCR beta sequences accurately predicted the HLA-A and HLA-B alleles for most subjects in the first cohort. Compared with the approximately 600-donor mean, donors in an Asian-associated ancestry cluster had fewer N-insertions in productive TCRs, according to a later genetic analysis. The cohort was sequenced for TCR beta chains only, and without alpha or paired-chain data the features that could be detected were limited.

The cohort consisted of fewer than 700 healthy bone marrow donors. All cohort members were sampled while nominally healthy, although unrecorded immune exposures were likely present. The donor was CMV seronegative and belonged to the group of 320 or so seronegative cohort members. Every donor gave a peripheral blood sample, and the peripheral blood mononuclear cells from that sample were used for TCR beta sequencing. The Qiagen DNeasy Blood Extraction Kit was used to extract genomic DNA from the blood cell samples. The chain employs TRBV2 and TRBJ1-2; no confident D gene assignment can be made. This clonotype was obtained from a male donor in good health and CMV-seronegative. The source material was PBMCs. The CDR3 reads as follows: CASQRTEWGYTF. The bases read TGTGCCAGCCAACGTACAGAGTGGGGCTACACCTTC.